A single sample is the source of the 8 T cell receptor beta chains below, sequenced in a study of OX40 agonist ivuxolimab in advanced cancers. Some clones are missing from TCRdb's copy, which holds only in-frame ones; the method was immunoSEQ multiplex PCR. This table holds tens of thousands of clones, around 83% found once. The sample in question was CD4+ or CD8+ T cells sorted from blood, obtained in a trial of the OX40 agonist ivuxolimab. The receptors here all came from an adult with an advanced solid tumor such as melanoma, head and neck, liver or kidney cancer.

The gene calls are TRBV19 and TRBJ2-7; unclear D gene. Germline V gene data show CDR1 as LNHDA and CDR2 as SQIVND (reference sequence). The length of the CDR3 is 13 residues. With 4 bases removed from V and 0 bases from J, the gap between germline ends came to 7 bases. CDR3 sequence reads: CASSTDGSYEQYF. CDR3 bases: TGTGCCAGTAGTACAGATGGCTCCTACGAGCAGTACTTC. Variable domain in full (rest from reference TRBV19 and TRBJ2-7): DGGITQSPKYLFRKEGQNVTLSCEQNLNHDAMYWYRQDPGQGLRLIYYSQIVNDFQKGDIAEGYSVSREKKESFPLTVTSAQKNPTAFYLCASSTDGSYEQYFGPGTRLTVT.

This chain links TRBV7-6 with TRBJ2-7, with TRBD2 matching over 14 bases. The CDR3 has 16 residues. V was clipped by 4 bases and J by 5 bases; unmatched bases: 7. CDR1 is SGHVS, CDR2 FNYEAQ, per germline. The CDR3 sequence is CASSSPGLAGVDEQYF. CDR3 DNA sequence: TGTGCCAGCAGCTCTCCGGGACTAGCGGGAGTGGACGAGCAGTACTTC. The variable domain in full, with the rest retrieved from reference TRBV7-6 and TRBJ2-7, is GAGVSQSPRYKVTKRGQDVALRCDPISGHVSLYWYRQALGQGPEFLTYFNYEAQQDKSGLPNDRFSAERPEGSISTLTIQRTEQRDSAMYRCASSSPGLAGVDEQYFGPGTRLTVT.

CDR3 sequence: CASSSTQGGATNEKLFF. CDR3 sequence (DNA): TGTGCCAGCAGTTCGACACAGGGAGGGGCAACTAATGAAAAACTGTTTTTT. This chain links TRBV28 with TRBJ1-4, with D possibly matching TRBD1 (6 bases). V lost 4 bases to trimming and J lost 0 bases, with 15 bases between them. The V gene's germline CDR1 is MDHEN and CDR2 SYDVKM. CDR3 length: 17 residues.

This clone appeared a few times. The V call is TRBV27, the J call TRBJ2-7; TRBD2 is a possible D gene (6 bases). This CDR3 comprises 14 residues. Germline V CDR1 and CDR2: MNHEY, SMNVEV (reference sequence). With 6 bases removed from V and 4 bases from J, the gap between germline ends came to 16 bases. CDR3 residues: CASSSPGTPYEQYF. The CDR3 region has the DNA TGTGCCAGCAGCTCCCCCGGGACTCCGTACGAGCAGTACTTC.

The rearrangement joins TRBV25-1 to TRBJ2-3, with TRBD1 matching 7 bases. This CDR3 region has 15 residues. Per the germline V gene, CDR1 is MGHDK and CDR2 is SYGVNS. J was trimmed by 3 bases and V by 10 bases; bases with no gene match: 13. This CDR3 reads CATTGTPRLTDTQYF. The CDR3 nucleotides are TGTGCCACGACAGGGACCCCCAGGCTAACAGATACGCAGTATTTT.

The chain carries TRBV7-9 and TRBJ2-1; D assignment may be TRBD1 or TRBD2 (5 bases each). This CDR3 has 18 residues. CDR1 and CDR2 (germline): SEHNR, FQNEAQ (reference sequence). V lost 5 bases to trimming and J lost 0 bases, with 20 bases between them. CDR3 in DNA: TGTGCCAGCAGCAATCCGTTGGGACCCAATATCTCCTACAATGAGCAGTTCTTC. Its protein product is CASSNPLGPNISYNEQFF.

The chain links TRBV27 to TRBJ2-3; 9 bases agree with TRBD2. Germline trimming cut 5 bases from V and 5 bases from J; bases unmatched to any gene: 11. The germline CDR1 and CDR2 sequences are MNHEY and SMNVEV (reference sequence). CDR3 size: 16 residues. CDR3 nucleotides: TGTGCCAGCAGTATTACAACTAGCGGGTGGGGAGATACGCAGTATTTT. It translates to CASSITTSGWGDTQYF.

This rearrangement joins TRBV5-1 to TRBJ2-5; the D gene could be TRBD1 or TRBD2 (5 bases each). Germline values: CDR1 SGHRS, CDR2 YFSETQ. V was clipped by 7 bases and J by 3 bases, with 19 bases between them. The CDR3 spans 15 residues. For the CDR3, the DNA is TGCGCCAGCTCAGATCTCGGGGCCACCGAAGAGACCCAGTACTTC. The encoded protein is CASSDLGATEETQYF.